This T cell receptor beta chain was identified in a study of neoadjuvant nivolumab and ipilimumab in lung cancer. Study in general: The combination arm added day-1 ipilimumab 1 mg/kg to nivolumab 3 mg/kg on days 1, 15, 29.

TCRdb's table, derived via immunoSEQ multiplex PCR, lists solely in-frame clones and lacks some. The repertoire has 28,000 or so clones, 83% of them found once; the top ten carry about 5%. Points from the study as a whole: A small number of samples were TCR sequenced. Resected tumors had greater TCR richness and clonality than uninvolved lung.

As for this clone: Its antigen is currently unknown.

The source of this sequence is an adult with non-small cell lung cancer. The input for sequencing was tumor tissue, taken after neoadjuvant nivolumab, alone or with ipilimumab, at or shortly before surgery.

CDR3: CASSSPISGRHSYEQYF. CDR3 DNA: TGTGCCAGCAGTTCCCCAATCAGCGGGAGGCACTCCTACGAGCAGTACTTC. This chain links TRBV28 with TRBJ2-7, with 9 bases fitting TRBD2. Germline trimming cut 4 bases from V and 0 bases from J; bases unmatched to any gene: 10. CDR1 MDHEN and CDR2 SYDVKM come from the germline V gene. The CDR3 length is 17 residues.